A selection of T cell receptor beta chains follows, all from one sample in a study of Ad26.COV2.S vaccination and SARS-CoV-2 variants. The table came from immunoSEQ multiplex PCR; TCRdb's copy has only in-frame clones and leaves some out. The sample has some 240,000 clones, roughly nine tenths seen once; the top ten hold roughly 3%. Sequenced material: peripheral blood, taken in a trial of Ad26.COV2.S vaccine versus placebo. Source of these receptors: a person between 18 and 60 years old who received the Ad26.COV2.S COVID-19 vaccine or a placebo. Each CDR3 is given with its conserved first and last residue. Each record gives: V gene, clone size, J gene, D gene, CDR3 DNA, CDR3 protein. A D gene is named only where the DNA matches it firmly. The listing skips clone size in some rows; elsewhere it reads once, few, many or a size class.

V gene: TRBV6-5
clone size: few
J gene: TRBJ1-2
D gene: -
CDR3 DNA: TGTGCCAGCAGTTACTCTCCTCCCTATGGCTACACCTTC
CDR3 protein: CASSYSPPYGYTF

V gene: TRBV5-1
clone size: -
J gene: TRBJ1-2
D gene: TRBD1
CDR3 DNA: TGCGCCAGCAGCGCAAGGACAGGGAACTATGGCTACACCTTC
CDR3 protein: CASSARTGNYGYTF

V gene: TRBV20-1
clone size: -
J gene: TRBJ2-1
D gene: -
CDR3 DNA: TGCAGTGCCGCCGGAACGAATGAGCAGTTCTTC
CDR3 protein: CSAAGTNEQFF

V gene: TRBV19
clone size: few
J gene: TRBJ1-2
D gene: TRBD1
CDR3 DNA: TGTGCCAGTAGTATGGACAGGGGGAGAGGCTACACCTTC
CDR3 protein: CASSMDRGRGYTF

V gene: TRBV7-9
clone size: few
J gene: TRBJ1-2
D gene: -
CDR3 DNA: TGTGCCAGCAGCTTATACGAGGGGCTGAGTGGCTACACCTTC
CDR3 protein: CASSLYEGLSGYTF

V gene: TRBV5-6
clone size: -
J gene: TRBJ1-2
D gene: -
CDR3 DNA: TGTGCCAGCAGCTTGGGGCGGGTTGGCTATGGCTACACCTTC
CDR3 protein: CASSLGRVGYGYTF

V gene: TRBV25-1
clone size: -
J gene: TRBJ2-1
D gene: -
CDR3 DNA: TGTGCCAGCAGTGACCTAGCGTATAGCTCCTACAATGAGCAGTTCTTC
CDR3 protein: CASSDLAYSSYNEQFF

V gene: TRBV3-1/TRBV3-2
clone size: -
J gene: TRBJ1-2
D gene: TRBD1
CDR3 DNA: TGTGCCAGCAGCCTGACAGGGTCTAACTATGGCTACACCTTC
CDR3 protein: CASSLTGSNYGYTF

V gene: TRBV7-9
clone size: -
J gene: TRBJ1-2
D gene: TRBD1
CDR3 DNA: TGTGCCAGCAGCTTAGGAAATGCGGGACAGTCCCTGATCCCGTATGGCTACACCTTC
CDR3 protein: CASSLGNAGQSLIPYGYTF

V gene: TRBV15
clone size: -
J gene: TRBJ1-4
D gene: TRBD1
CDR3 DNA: TGTGCCACCAGCAGTGGGGGGACAGGAGAAAAACTGTTTTTT
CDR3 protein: CATSSGGTGEKLFF

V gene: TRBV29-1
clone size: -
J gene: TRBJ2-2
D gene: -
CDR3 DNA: TGCAGCGTAGGGATAGCCACAGGGCCCACCGGGGAGCTGTTTTTT
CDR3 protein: CSVGIATGPTGELFF

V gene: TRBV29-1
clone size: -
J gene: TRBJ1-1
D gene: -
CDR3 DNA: TGCAGCGTTGAAGATCGGACAGATGCTGAAGCTTTCTTT
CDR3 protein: CSVEDRTDAEAFF

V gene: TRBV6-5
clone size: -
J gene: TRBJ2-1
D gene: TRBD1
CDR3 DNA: TGTGCCAGCAGAACGACAGGGGCGGACAATGAGCAGTTCTTC
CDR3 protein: CASRTTGADNEQFF

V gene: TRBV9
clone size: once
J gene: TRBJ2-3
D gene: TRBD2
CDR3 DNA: TGTGCCAGCAGCGTAAATAGCGGGGAGTTCACAGATACGCAGTATTTT
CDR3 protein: CASSVNSGEFTDTQYF

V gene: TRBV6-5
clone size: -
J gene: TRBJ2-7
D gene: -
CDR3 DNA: TGTGCCAGCAGTTCCCCGGGACCCTTAATTCACGAGCAGTACTTC
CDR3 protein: CASSSPGPLIHEQYF

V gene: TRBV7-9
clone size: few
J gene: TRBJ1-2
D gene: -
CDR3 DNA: TGTGCCAGCAGCTTATTGACAGACTCGGGTGGCTACACCTTC
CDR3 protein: CASSLLTDSGGYTF

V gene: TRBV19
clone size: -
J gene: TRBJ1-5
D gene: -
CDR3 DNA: TGTGCCAGTAGTATAGAGGCGGGTAAGCCCCAGCATTTT
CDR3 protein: CASSIEAGKPQHF

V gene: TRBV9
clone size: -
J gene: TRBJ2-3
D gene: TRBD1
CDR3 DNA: TGTGCCAGCAGTCTACAGGGGGCAGCAGGGGATACGCAGTATTTT
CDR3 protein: CASSLQGAAGDTQYF

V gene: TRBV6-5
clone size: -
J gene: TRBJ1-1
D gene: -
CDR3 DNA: TGTGCCAGCAGTTACCGCAGGGGATTACGGAACACTGAAGCTTTCTTT
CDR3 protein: CASSYRRGLRNTEAFF

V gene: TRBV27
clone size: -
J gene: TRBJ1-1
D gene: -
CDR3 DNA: TGTGCCAGCAGTTTATCCCGAAACACTGAAGCTTTCTTT
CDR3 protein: CASSLSRNTEAFF

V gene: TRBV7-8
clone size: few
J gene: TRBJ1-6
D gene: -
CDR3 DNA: TGTGCCAGCAGCTTAGGTATGGATTCACCCCTCCACTTT
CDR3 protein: CASSLGMDSPLHF

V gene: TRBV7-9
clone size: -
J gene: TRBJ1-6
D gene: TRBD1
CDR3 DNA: TGTGCCAGCAGCTCCGGACAGGTTAATTCACCCCTCCACTTT
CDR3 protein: CASSSGQVNSPLHF

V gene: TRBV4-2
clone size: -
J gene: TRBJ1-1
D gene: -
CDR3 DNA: TGTGCCAGCAGCCTCATACGGGGTAACACTGAAGCTTTCTTT
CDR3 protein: CASSLIRGNTEAFF

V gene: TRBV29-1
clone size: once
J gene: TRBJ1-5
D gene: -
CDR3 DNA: TGCAGCGTTGCCGGGAGCAATCAGCCCCAGCATTTT
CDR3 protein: CSVAGSNQPQHF

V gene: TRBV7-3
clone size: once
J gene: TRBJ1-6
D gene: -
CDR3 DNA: TGTGCCAGCAGCAGAGACAGTTATTCACCCCTCCACTTT
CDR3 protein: CASSRDSYSPLHF

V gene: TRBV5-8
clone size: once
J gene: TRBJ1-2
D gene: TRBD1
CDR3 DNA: TGTGCCAGCAGCTTGCAGGGGGCCAGGTCGAGCACCTTC
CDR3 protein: CASSLQGARSSTF

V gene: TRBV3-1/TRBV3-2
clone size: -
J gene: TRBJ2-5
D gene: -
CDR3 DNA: TGTGCCAGCAGCCAAGTCGAGGGGGCCCAGTACTTC
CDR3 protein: CASSQVEGAQYF

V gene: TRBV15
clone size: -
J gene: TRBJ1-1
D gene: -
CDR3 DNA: TGTGCCACCAGCAGACCCTCCTCCGGGGTTCAGAACACTGAAGCTTTCTTT
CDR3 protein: CATSRPSSGVQNTEAFF

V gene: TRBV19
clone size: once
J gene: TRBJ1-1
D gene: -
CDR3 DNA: TGTGCCAGTAGGGCGCGGATTAACACTGAAGCTTTCTTT
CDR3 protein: CASRARINTEAFF

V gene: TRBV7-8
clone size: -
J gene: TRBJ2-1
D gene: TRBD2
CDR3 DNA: TGTGCCAGCAGCCCGATAGCGACTAGCGCCGACTACAATGAGCAGTTCTTC
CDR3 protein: CASSPIATSADYNEQFF

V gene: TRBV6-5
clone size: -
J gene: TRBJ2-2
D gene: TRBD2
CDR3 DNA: TGTGCCAGCAGCAATAGCGGGAGGAACACCGGGGAGCTGTTTTTT
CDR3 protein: CASSNSGRNTGELFF

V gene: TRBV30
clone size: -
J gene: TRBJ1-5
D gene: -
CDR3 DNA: TGTGCCTGGAGTGTTCGTCCGGCAGGGGGCAATCAGCCCCAGCATTTT
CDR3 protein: CAWSVRPAGGNQPQHF

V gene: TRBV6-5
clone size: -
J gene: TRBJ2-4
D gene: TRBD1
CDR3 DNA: TGTGCCAGCAGTAGACAGGGCTTCGACATTCAGTACTTC
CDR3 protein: CASSRQGFDIQYF

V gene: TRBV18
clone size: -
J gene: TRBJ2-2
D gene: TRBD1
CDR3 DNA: TGTGCCAGCTCACCTCTTCCGGGACAGGGAGGCCCTAGCGCTCAGAACACCGGGGAGCTGTTTTTT
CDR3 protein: CASSPLPGQGGPSAQNTGELFF

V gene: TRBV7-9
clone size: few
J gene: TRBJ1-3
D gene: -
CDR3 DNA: TGTGCCAGCAGCTCGATCGGTCAAAAGAGCAACACCATATATTTT
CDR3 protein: CASSSIGQKSNTIYF

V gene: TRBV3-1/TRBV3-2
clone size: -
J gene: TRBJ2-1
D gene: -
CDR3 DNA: TGTGCCAGCACCCCCGCCCTATACAATGAGCAGTTCTTC
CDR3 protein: CASTPALYNEQFF

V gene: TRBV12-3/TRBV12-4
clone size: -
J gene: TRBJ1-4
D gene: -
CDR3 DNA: TGTGCCAGCAGTTGGAGCGGGTACGAAAAACTGTTTTTT
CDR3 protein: CASSWSGYEKLFF

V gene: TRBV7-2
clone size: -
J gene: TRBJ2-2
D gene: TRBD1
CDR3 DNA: TGTGCCAGTTCCTGGGACAGGGGTTCGAACACCGGGGAGCTGTTTTTT
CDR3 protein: CASSWDRGSNTGELFF

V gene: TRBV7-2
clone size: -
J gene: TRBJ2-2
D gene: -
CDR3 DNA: TGTGCCAGCAGCCAACTGACTAGCGGGGAGCTGTTTTTT
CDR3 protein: CASSQLTSGELFF

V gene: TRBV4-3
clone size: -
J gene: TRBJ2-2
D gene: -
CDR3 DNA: TGCGCCAGCAGCCATGACTATCGGACGAACACCGGGGAGCTGTTTTTT
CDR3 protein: CASSHDYRTNTGELFF

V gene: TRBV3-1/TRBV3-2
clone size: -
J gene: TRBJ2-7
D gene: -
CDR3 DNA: TGTGCCAGCAGCCAAGGGGCGCGGGTGCAGTACTTC
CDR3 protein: CASSQGARVQYF

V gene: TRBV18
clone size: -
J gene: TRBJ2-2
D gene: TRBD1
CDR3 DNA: TGTGCCAGCTCAACAAGGACAGGGATGAACACCGGGGAGCTGTTTTTT
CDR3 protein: CASSTRTGMNTGELFF

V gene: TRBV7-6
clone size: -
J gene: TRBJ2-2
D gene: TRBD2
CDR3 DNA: TGTGCCAGCAGCTTATCCCTAGCGGAGAACACCGGGGAGCTGTTTTTT
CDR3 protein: CASSLSLAENTGELFF

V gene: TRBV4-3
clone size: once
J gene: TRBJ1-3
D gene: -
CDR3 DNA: TGCGCCAGCAGCCTGGGCAGGGAAGTAGGAAACACCATATATTTT
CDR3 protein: CASSLGREVGNTIYF

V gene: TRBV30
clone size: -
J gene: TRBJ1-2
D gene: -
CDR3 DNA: TGTGCCTGGAGTGTAGGTCTCCGGGGTGGCTACACCTTC
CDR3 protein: CAWSVGLRGGYTF

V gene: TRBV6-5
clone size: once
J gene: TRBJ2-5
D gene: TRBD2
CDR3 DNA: TGTGCCAGCAGACCCGGGACTAGCGGTCCTGGGACCCAGTACTTC
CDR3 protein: CASRPGTSGPGTQYF

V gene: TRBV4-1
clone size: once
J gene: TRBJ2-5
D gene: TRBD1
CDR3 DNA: TGCGCCAGCAGCCAATTAAAGACAGGGATGAGAGAGACCCAGTACTTC
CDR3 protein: CASSQLKTGMRETQYF

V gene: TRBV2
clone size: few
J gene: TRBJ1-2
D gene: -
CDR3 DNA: TGTGCCAGCAGCCTTGCGGGCCATGGCTACACCTTC
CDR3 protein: CASSLAGHGYTF

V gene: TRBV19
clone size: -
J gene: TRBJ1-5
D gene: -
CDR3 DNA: TGTGCCAGTAGTATGACGGCAGCTCCCCAGCCCCAGCATTTT
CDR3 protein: CASSMTAAPQPQHF

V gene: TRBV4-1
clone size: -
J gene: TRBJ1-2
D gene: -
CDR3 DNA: TGCGCCAGCAGCCAAGGGAACGGACACTCTAACTATGGCTACACCTTC
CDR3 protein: CASSQGNGHSNYGYTF

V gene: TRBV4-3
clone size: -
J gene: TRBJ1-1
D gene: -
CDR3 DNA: TGCGCCAGCAGCCAAGACAGGAGACAGACGTGGGGGAACACTGAAGCTTTCTTT
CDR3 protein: CASSQDRRQTWGNTEAFF

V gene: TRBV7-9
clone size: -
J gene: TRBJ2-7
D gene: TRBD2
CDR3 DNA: TGTGCCAGCAGCTTAGAAAAGGCTAGCGGGGGAATCTACGAGCAGTACTTC
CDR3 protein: CASSLEKASGGIYEQYF

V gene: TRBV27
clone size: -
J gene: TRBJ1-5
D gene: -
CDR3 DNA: TGTGCCAGCAGTTATGGGGCCTATCAGCCCCAGCATTTT
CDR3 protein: CASSYGAYQPQHF

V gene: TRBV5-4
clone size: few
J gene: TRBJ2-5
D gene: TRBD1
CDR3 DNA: TGTGCCAGCAGCTCGGCCGGGACAGGGCGGAAGACCCAGTACTTC
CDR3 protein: CASSSAGTGRKTQYF

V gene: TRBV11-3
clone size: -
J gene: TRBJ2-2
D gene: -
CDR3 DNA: TGTGCCAGCAGCCCCGGCGTTTGGGACACCACCGGGGAGCTGTTTTTT
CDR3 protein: CASSPGVWDTTGELFF